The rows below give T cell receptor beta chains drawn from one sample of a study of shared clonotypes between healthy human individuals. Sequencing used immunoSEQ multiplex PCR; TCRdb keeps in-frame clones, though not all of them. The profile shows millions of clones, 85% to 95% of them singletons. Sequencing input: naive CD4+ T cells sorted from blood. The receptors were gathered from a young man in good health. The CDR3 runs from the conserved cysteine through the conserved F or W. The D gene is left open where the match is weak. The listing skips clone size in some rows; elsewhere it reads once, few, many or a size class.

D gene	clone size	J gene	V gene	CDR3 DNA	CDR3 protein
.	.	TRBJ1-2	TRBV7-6	TGTGCCAGCAGCTCCCAGGAAATTAAGGGGGGCTGGGGCTACACCTTC	CASSSQEIKGGWGYTF
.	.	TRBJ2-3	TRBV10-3	TGTGCCATCAGTGAGTCTAGGACCATAAAGGGTGGAGATACGCAGTATTTT	CAISESRTIKGGDTQYF
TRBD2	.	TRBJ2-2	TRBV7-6	TGTGCCAGCAGTTCCAGACTAGCGGGGGACCTTAGAACCGGGGAGCTGTTTTTT	CASSSRLAGDLRTGELFF
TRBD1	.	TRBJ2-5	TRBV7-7	TGTGCTAGCAGCTCGGACAGGGGAGAGACCCAGTACTTC	CASSSDRGETQYF
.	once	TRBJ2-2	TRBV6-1	TGTGCCAGCCTTCTTAGCTGGAACACCGGGGAGCTGTTTTTT	CASLLSWNTGELFF
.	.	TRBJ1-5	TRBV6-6	TGTGCCAGCAGTTACCGCGAAGGGCCTCATCAGCCCCAGCATTTT	CASSYREGPHQPQHF
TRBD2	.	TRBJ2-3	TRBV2	TGTGCCAGCACCTCGGCGGGGGCAGATACGCAGTATTTT	CASTSAGADTQYF
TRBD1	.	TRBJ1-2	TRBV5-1	TGCGCCAGCAGCGCCCATACAGGGGGCGCGAGTATTGGCTACACCTTC	CASSAHTGGASIGYTF
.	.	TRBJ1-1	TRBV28	TGTGCCAGCAGTCCCCCAGGCGGGTGGACACAAAGCGAAGCTTTCTTT	CASSPPGGWTQSEAFF
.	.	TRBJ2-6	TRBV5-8	TGTGCCAGCAGCCCAATCGAGGGGTCCTCTGGGGCCAACGTCCTGACTTTC	CASSPIEGSSGANVLTF
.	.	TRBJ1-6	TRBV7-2	TGTGCCAGCAGCCTATATGCGGCCAGAGGTATTTATAATTCACCCCTCCACTTT	CASSLYAARGIYNSPLHF
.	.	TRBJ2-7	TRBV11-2	TGTGCCAGCAGCTTAGTCAATCCAGATGAGCAGTACTTC	CASSLVNPDEQYF
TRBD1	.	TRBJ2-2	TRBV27	TGTGCCAGCGGCCGGGACAGGATACTTCCCGGGGAGCTGTTTTTT	CASGRDRILPGELFF
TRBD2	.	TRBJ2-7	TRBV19	TGTGCCAGTAGTACTCGACTAGCGGGGGGGATATACGAGCAGTACTTC	CASSTRLAGGIYEQYF
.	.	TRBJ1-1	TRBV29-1	TGCAGCGTTGTCCTAGCGAACACTGAAGCTTTCTTT	CSVVLANTEAFF
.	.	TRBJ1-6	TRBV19	TGTGCCAGTAGTCCAGATGGGGGTTCACCCCTCCACTTT	CASSPDGGSPLHF
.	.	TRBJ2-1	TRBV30	TGTGCCTGGAGTGTAATGGGGGGCAATGAGCAGTTCTTC	CAWSVMGGNEQFF
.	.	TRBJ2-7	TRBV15	TGTGCCACCAGCAGAGACCTAACAGGGACCTACGAGCAGTACTTC	CATSRDLTGTYEQYF
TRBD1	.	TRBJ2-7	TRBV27	TGTGCCAGCAGTTTGACCCCCGGGACAGGGAGCTCCTACGAGCAGTACTTC	CASSLTPGTGSSYEQYF
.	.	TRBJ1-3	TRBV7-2	TGTGCCAGCAGCTTAGTGGTAGATGGAAACACCATATATTTT	CASSLVVDGNTIYF
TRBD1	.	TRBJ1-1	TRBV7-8	TGTGCCAGCAGCTTGGGACAGCGGAACACTGAAGCTTTCTTT	CASSLGQRNTEAFF
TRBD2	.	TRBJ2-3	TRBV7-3	TGTGCCAGCCGGCGAAGCGGGGCAGATACGCAGTATTTT	CASRRSGADTQYF
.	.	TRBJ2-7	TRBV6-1	TGTGCCAGCAGTGAAGTTGCCGGGACCGGAACCTACGAGCAGTACTTC	CASSEVAGTGTYEQYF
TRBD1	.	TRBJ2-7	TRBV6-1	TGTGCCAGCAGCGGGACGGACAGGGGGACATACGAGCAGTACTTC	CASSGTDRGTYEQYF
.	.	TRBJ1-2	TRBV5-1	TGCGCCAGCAGCGTGACAGGAAACTATGGCTACACCTTC	CASSVTGNYGYTF